The TCR beta chain under discussion was sequenced for a study of beta chain features in type 1 diabetes. In the study overall: Healthy donors, compared against patients, showed similar age, gender and cell yields.

Sorting based on CD45RO/CCR7/CD25/CD127/CD95/CD27 separated CD4+ naive, central memory, regulatory and stem cell-like memory cells. This clone was detected a few times. The study reverse transcribed the entire isolated RNA, so it sequenced expressed TCRB transcripts. Naive, central memory and regulatory T cell samples produced a mean of about 3.5 million reads. Repertoires were generated with immunoSEQ multiplex PCR, while TCRdb's copy carries only in-frame clones and drops some. Of approximately 400,000 clones listed, roughly 15% were seen once; the top ten hold approximately 0.019%. CDR1 is SGHNT and CDR2 is YENEEA in the germline V gene. J lost 2 bases, V lost 5 bases, and 10 bases had no gene match. The CDR3 covers 17 residues.

This chain joins TRBV11-3 and TRBJ2-2, with TRBD1 identical over 8 bases. Source material: naive CD4+ T cells from blood. The source is a woman in her late teens or twenties in good health. The CDR3 bases are TGTGCCAGCAGCCATAGGACAGGGAAGGTTAACACCGGGGAGCTGTTTTTT. It encodes CASSHRTGKVNTGELFF.